The rows below give T cell receptor beta chains drawn from one sample of a study of blood T cell repertoires in COVID-19. Clones were read by immunoSEQ multiplex PCR, and TCRdb kept only the in-frame ones, dropping some. Seen here are around 260,000 clones, about 85% observed once, and the top ten hold 0.7% to 0.9%. The specimen sequenced was peripheral blood. These TCRs come from a human donor with COVID-19, enrolled during active disease. The donor label of this sample is uncertain. The CDR3 runs from the conserved cysteine through the conserved F or W. The order of the fields is V gene, D gene, clone size, J gene, CDR3 DNA, CDR3 protein. D genes are given only for firm matches. Clone size, where shown, is once, few, many, or a class for clones that have expanded.

>TRBV12-5|TRBD1|NA|TRBJ2-3
TGTGCTAGTGGTTTGCCCGGTAGGGACAGGAACACAGATACGCAGTATTTT
CASGLPGRDRNTDTQYF
>TRBV10-3|TRBD1|NA|TRBJ1-1
TGTGCCATCACTACCGGGACAGGGAGTGAAGCTTTCTTT
CAITTGTGSEAFF
>TRBV5-1|NA|once|TRBJ1-1
TGCGCCAGCAGCCTAAGGACAGACTTGAACACTGAAGCTTTCTTT
CASSLRTDLNTEAFF
>TRBV18|TRBD1|NA|TRBJ1-2
TGTGCCAGCTCAGCCGACAGGGACGGCTATGGCTACACCTTC
CASSADRDGYGYTF
>TRBV7-2|NA|NA|TRBJ1-5
TGTGCCAGCAGCTTAAGCTATTACCAGCCCCAGCATTTT
CASSLSYYQPQHF
>TRBV18|NA|NA|TRBJ1-1
TGTGCCAGCTCCCTGTATCGGGTGAGCACTGAAGCTTTCTTT
CASSLYRVSTEAFF
>TRBV19|TRBD1|NA|TRBJ1-2
TGTGCCAGTAGTATAAGGGACAGGTTGGCTAACTATGGCTACACCTTC
CASSIRDRLANYGYTF
>TRBV6-1|NA|once|TRBJ2-3
TGTGCCAGCAGTGAAGTAGCGGTTAGCACAGATACGCAGTATTTT
CASSEVAVSTDTQYF
>TRBV4-3|NA|NA|TRBJ1-1
TGCGCCAGCAGCCTCGGGAGAATGAACACTGAAGCTTTCTTT
CASSLGRMNTEAFF
>TRBV30|TRBD1|NA|TRBJ1-4
TGTGCCTGGGACAAGGGGGGGACAGGGGGCCCCCGGGAAAAACTGTTTTTT
CAWDKGGTGGPREKLFF
>TRBV9|TRBD2|NA|TRBJ2-7
TGTGCCAGCAGCCCGACACTAGCGGGAGTGTACGAGCAGTACTTC
CASSPTLAGVYEQYF
>TRBV7-2|NA|NA|TRBJ1-2
TGTGCCAGCAGCTTACAGGGGCAAGGCTACACCTTC
CASSLQGQGYTF
>TRBV7-9|TRBD1|NA|TRBJ2-1
TGTGCCAGCAGCGAAGGGACAGGGGGGTACAATGAGCAGTTCTTC
CASSEGTGGYNEQFF
>TRBV24-1|NA|NA|TRBJ2-1
TGTGCCACCGGGGGCCCTCAATACAATGAGCAGTTCTTC
CATGGPQYNEQFF
>TRBV27|NA|NA|TRBJ1-1
TGTGCCAGCAGCCACAGGGACAACACTGAAGCTTTCTTT
CASSHRDNTEAFF
>TRBV7-2|TRBD2|NA|TRBJ2-7
TGTGCCAGCAGCCCCTCCGGGACTAACTACGAGCAGTACTTC
CASSPSGTNYEQYF
>TRBV2|TRBD1|NA|TRBJ1-4
TGTGCCAGCAGTGAAATTGGACAGGGGGCTGAAAAACTGTTTTTT
CASSEIGQGAEKLFF
>TRBV19|TRBD1|NA|TRBJ1-5
TGTGCCAGTAGTCTACAGGGGGCAGGCAATCAGCCCCAGCATTTT
CASSLQGAGNQPQHF
>TRBV7-2|NA|NA|TRBJ2-7
TGTGCCAGCCGGCGGGACGGAACCTACGAGCAGTACTTC
CASRRDGTYEQYF
>TRBV19|TRBD1|few|TRBJ1-2
TGTGCCAGTAGTATTGGTCTTCGGCAGGGGGCGCGAGTCACCCATGGCTACACCTTC
CASSIGLRQGARVTHGYTF
>TRBV2|NA|NA|TRBJ1-2
TGTGCCAGCAGGGCCGGGCAGGGCTATGGCTACACCTTC
CASRAGQGYGYTF
>TRBV2|TRBD1|NA|TRBJ1-5
TGTGCCAGCAGCGGGGGGGACAGGGGACGCCAGCATTTT
CASSGGDRGRQHF
>TRBV27|TRBD1|NA|TRBJ1-5
TGTGCCAGCAGTGCGGGACAGGGGGTCGGCAATCAGCCCCAGCATTTT
CASSAGQGVGNQPQHF
>TRBV25-1|NA|NA|TRBJ1-2
TGTGCCAGCAGTGAATCTTATGGGGGGCGCGGGGGTGGCTACACCTTC
CASSESYGGRGGGYTF
>TRBV6-1|TRBD1|NA|TRBJ1-2
TGTGCCAGCAGTGACCAACCGGGACAGGGTTTAGGATACACCTTC
CASSDQPGQGLGYTF
>TRBV18|NA|NA|TRBJ2-7
TGTGCCAGCTCACCCAGCGGATCTTTCTACGAGCAGTACTTC
CASSPSGSFYEQYF
>TRBV9|TRBD2|NA|TRBJ2-3
TGTGCCAGCAGCGTAGGGCTAGCGGGAGGTCGGGTAGATACGCAGTATTTT
CASSVGLAGGRVDTQYF
>TRBV9|TRBD2|NA|TRBJ2-1
TGTGCCAGCAGAAGCGGGAGTACCTACAATGAGCAGTTCTTC
CASRSGSTYNEQFF
>TRBV6-5|NA|NA|TRBJ1-2
TGTGCCAGCAGTAGTATGCCTGAGGCTGGCTACACCTTC
CASSSMPEAGYTF
>TRBV7-8|TRBD2|NA|TRBJ2-1
TGTGCCAGCAGCCCCGGGGATGGACTAGCGGGAGGAAATGAGCAGTTCTTC
CASSPGDGLAGGNEQFF
>TRBV19|NA|NA|TRBJ1-4
TGTGCCAGTAGGTTTCGTGCGGCCACAACTAATGAAAAACTGTTTTTT
CASRFRAATTNEKLFF
>TRBV18|TRBD1|NA|TRBJ1-4
TGTGCCAGCTCACTGGACAGGGCAACTAATGAAAAACTGTTTTTT
CASSLDRATNEKLFF
>TRBV7-9|NA|NA|TRBJ1-1
TGTGCCAGCAGCTTAGGACGAGGGCCGAACACTGAAGCTTTCTTT
CASSLGRGPNTEAFF
>TRBV6-6|NA|NA|TRBJ2-7
TGTGCCAGCAGTCGGACAGACTCGTCCTACGAGCAGTACTTC
CASSRTDSSYEQYF
>TRBV2|NA|NA|TRBJ1-2
TGTGCCAGCACCCAGGACTACGACGGTGGCTACACCTTC
CASTQDYDGGYTF
>TRBV6-2/TRBV6-3|TRBD2|NA|TRBJ2-1
TGTGCCAGCAGTTACGGCCCCCCCGGGACTAGCGGGCGGGATGAGCAGTTCTTC
CASSYGPPGTSGRDEQFF
>TRBV30|NA|once|TRBJ2-1
TGTGCCTGGAGGTTGAGCGGGTTGGGTACAGGGTTCTTC
CAWRLSGLGTGFF
>TRBV11-3|TRBD2|NA|TRBJ2-1
TGTGCCAGCAGCTTAGTGGTAGCGGGAGGGCCCCACAATGAGCAGTTCTTC
CASSLVVAGGPHNEQFF
>TRBV28|TRBD2|many|TRBJ2-7
TGTGCCAGCAGCGGCGGGGGATTCTACGAGCAGTACTTC
CASSGGGFYEQYF
>TRBV5-6|NA|few|TRBJ1-2
TGTGCCAGCAGCTTGGAGAGGGGCCGGGGGTACACCTTC
CASSLERGRGYTF
>TRBV28|NA|NA|TRBJ1-5
TGTCGGAATCAGCCCCAGCATTTT
CRNQPQHF
>TRBV7-2|NA|NA|TRBJ1-1
TGTGCCAGCAGGGGGAGCGTCGGTGAAGCTTTCTTT
CASRGSVGEAFF
>TRBV19|TRBD1|NA|TRBJ1-2
TGTGCCAGTAGCCGGGACAGGGACGGCTACACCTTC
CASSRDRDGYTF